This entry lists 32 T cell receptor beta chains sequenced from one sample in a study of OX40 agonist ivuxolimab in advanced cancers. Libraries were prepared through the immunoSEQ multiplex PCR assay. Not all clones reach the TCRdb copy of this immuneACCESS table, which keeps in-frame sequences only. Checked studies attribute under half of the gap to unresolved V genes and leave the rest unexplained. The table for this sample lists 50,000 or so clones; about four fifths of them were counted only once. Under 2% of the sample comes from the top ten. This sample comprised CD4+ or CD8+ T cells sorted from blood, obtained in a trial of the OX40 agonist ivuxolimab. These receptors were collected from an adult with an advanced solid tumor such as melanoma, head and neck, liver or kidney cancer.

This clone was seen once. CDR3 bases: TGTGCCAGCAGCTTCCAAGAGACCCAGTACTTC. It specifies CASSFQETQYF. The chain links TRBV5-4 to TRBJ2-5; unclear D gene. There are 11 residues in the CDR3. Germline V gene sequence: CDR1 SGHNT, CDR2 YYREEE (reference sequence). V was cut by 2 bases and J by 1 base, with 0 bases left in between.

This chain uses TRBV19 with TRBJ1-5; D is perhaps TRBD1 (5 bases). This CDR3 has 16 residues. With 0 bases removed from V and 5 bases from J, the gap between germline ends came to 14 bases. Germline CDR1 is LNHDA and CDR2 is SQIVND (reference sequence). The CDR3 loop reads CASSIDPGTRDQPQHF. DNA of the CDR3: TGTGCCAGTAGTATAGATCCGGGGACGCGGGATCAGCCCCAGCATTTT.

This clone has a handful of counts. The chain links TRBV5-1 to TRBJ1-1, with a weak D call TRBD1 (6 bases). Germline CDR1 SGHRS, CDR2 YFSETQ. V lost 0 bases to trimming and J lost 7 bases, with 13 bases between them. This CDR3 spans 14 amino acids. In DNA form, the CDR3 reads TGCGCCAGCAGCTTGGGACAGGATGGAAGTGAAGCTTTCTTT. Its translation is CASSLGQDGSEAFF.

The chain uses TRBV11-2 and TRBJ2-4; D unclear. This CDR3 is built from 14 residues. CDR1 and CDR2 (germline): SGHAT, FQNNGV. Trimming removed 1 base at V and 6 bases at J, with 10 bases between. This CDR3 is CASSLGLWVNIQYF. In DNA form, the CDR3 reads TGTGCCAGCAGCTTAGGTCTCTGGGTAAACATTCAGTACTTC.

DNA for the CDR3: TGTGCCAGTAGTATGGCAGACGACTATGGCTACACCTTC. It translates to CASSMADDYGYTF. The chain couples TRBV19 to TRBJ1-2; D is uncertain. Germline assignment: CDR1 LNHDA and CDR2 SQIVND (reference sequence). Trimming cost V 3 bases and J 3 bases, with 8 bases left between them. CDR3 size: 13 residues.

The V gene is TRBV6-4, the J gene TRBJ2-1; possibly TRBD1 or TRBD2 for D (6 bases each). The CDR3 consists of 12 residues. Germline assignment: CDR1 MRHNA and CDR2 SNTAGT. The ends were cut back, 10 bases at V and 8 bases at J, with 15 bases in the middle. The CDR3 protein is CATSNREDEQFF. The DNA of the CDR3 is TGTGCCACATCCAACAGGGAGGATGAGCAGTTCTTC.

V gene TRBV25-1 combines with J gene TRBJ2-3, with TRBD1 matching over 7 bases. After removal of 1 base from V and 2 bases from J, the junction contained 6 bases not matched to a gene. The CDR3 loop spans 16 amino acids. Germline V gene sequence: CDR1 MGHDK, CDR2 SYGVNS. The CDR3 here is CASSESRTGNTDTQYF. CDR3 coding DNA: TGTGCCAGCAGTGAATCTAGGACAGGCAACACAGATACGCAGTATTTT.

Only one count was recorded for this clone. The chain joins TRBV9 to TRBJ2-2, with D maybe TRBD2 (6 bases). Germline loops: CDR1 SGDLS, CDR2 YYNGEE. There are 16 residues in the CDR3. The ends were cut back, 0 bases at V and 6 bases at J, with 15 bases in the middle. CDR3 protein: CASSVGASEGSGELFF. Written as DNA, the CDR3 is TGTGCCAGCAGCGTAGGAGCTAGCGAGGGATCCGGGGAGCTGTTTTTT.

CDR3 coding DNA: TGTGCCAGCAGCTTAGCTAGCGGGAGGTCGCTTATTAATGAGCAGTTCTTC. It specifies CASSLASGRSLINEQFF. The chain combines TRBV11-2 with TRBJ2-1, with TRBD2 matching 11 bases. V shed 1 base, J shed 7 bases, and the junction held 9 bases outside the gene matches. Germline V gene sequence: CDR1 SGHAT, CDR2 FQNNGV. The CDR3 is 17 residues long.

The rearrangement joins TRBV4-3 to TRBJ1-3; 7 bases are shared with TRBD1. CDR1 is LGHNA and CDR2 is YSLEER in the germline V gene. The CDR3 is made up of 17 amino acids. Trimming at V came to 1 base and at J to 9 bases, leaving 15 bases not matched to a gene. In DNA form, the CDR3 reads TGCGCCAGCAGCCAAGGGTTTCAGACAGGGCCCCTTGGCACCATATATTTT. It translates to CASSQGFQTGPLGTIYF.

V gene TRBV4-3 combines with J gene TRBJ2-1; TRBD2 might be the D (6 bases). The V and J ends lost 4 bases and 8 bases respectively, with 21 bases between them. The CDR3 is 16 amino acids. In germline, CDR1 is LGHNA, CDR2 YSLEER. CDR3 coding DNA: TGCGCCAGCAGCCGAAGCAGGGCGGGATCAATGCATGAGCAGTTCTTC. It translates to CASSRSRAGSMHEQFF.

The rearrangement uses TRBV2 and TRBJ1-2; D is possibly TRBD1 (5 bases). The germline V gene has CDR1 SNHLY and CDR2 FYNNEI. The CDR3 contains 15 residues. Trimming removed 6 bases from V and 4 bases from J, with 18 bases in between. In DNA form, the CDR3 reads TGTGCCAGCAGGAAAACCCCACAGGCTACCTATGGCTACACCTTC. Translating gives CASRKTPQATYGYTF.

The V call is TRBV30, the J call TRBJ1-1; no reliable D call. Germline lookup yields CDR1 GTSNPN and CDR2 SVGIG (reference sequence). This CDR3 contains 14 residues. V dropped 0 bases and J dropped 3 bases, with 11 bases sitting between them. The chain's CDR3 is CAWSVEGSHTEAFF. CDR3 DNA sequence: TGTGCCTGGAGTGTAGAAGGGTCGCACACTGAAGCTTTCTTT.

This clone was observed a single time. The chain uses TRBV14 and TRBJ2-1, with D possibly being TRBD1 (6 bases). This CDR3 contains 13 residues. V was pared by 1 base and J by 9 bases, with 10 bases between. Germline V gene data show CDR1 as SGHDN and CDR2 as FVKESK. The CDR3 DNA reads TGTGCCAGCAGCCAAGTTCGAGGGGGTGAGCAGTTCTTC. It specifies CASSQVRGGEQFF.

The V gene is TRBV5-1, the J gene TRBJ1-1, with D maybe TRBD1 (5 bases). The CDR3 is 18 amino acids. V lost 0 bases, J lost 5 bases, and 23 bases lay in between. Germline V lookup: CDR1 SGHRS, CDR2 YFSETQ. CDR3 sequence (DNA): TGCGCCAGCAGCTTGGCCAGAGGGACTTTACAACGTGGGACTGAAGCTTTCTTT. Its translation: CASSLARGTLQRGTEAFF.

The genes are TRBV29-1 and TRBJ1-1; D is ambiguous. The length of the CDR3 is 12 residues. With 0 bases removed from V and 7 bases from J, the gap between germline ends came to 9 bases. From germline, CDR1 is SQVTM and CDR2 ANQGSEA. CDR3 protein: CSVEEGRGEAFF. CDR3 nucleotide sequence: TGCAGCGTTGAAGAGGGTCGCGGTGAAGCTTTCTTT. Full variable domain (rest looked up from reference TRBV29-1 and TRBJ1-1): SAVISQKPSRDICQRGTSLTIQCQVDSQVTMMFWYRQQPGQSLTLIATANQGSEATYESGFVIDKFPISRPNLTFSTLTVSNMSPEDSSIYLCSVEEGRGEAFFGQGTRLTVV.

V is TRBV9 and J is TRBJ2-7, with TRBD2 identical over 7 bases. Looked up from germline, CDR1 is SGDLS and CDR2 is YYNGEE. This CDR3 has 15 residues. V shed 4 bases, J shed 7 bases, and the junction held 14 bases outside the gene matches. CDR3 region: CASSPLGGMVDEQYF. Here the CDR3 DNA reads TGTGCCAGCAGCCCCCTGGGGGGGATGGTTGATGAGCAGTACTTC.

This clone was recorded a few times. This chain joins TRBV28 and TRBJ1-1, with D hard to call. The CDR3 is 16 amino acids. V was cut by 4 bases and J by 5 bases, with 20 bases left in between. The germline CDR1 and CDR2 sequences are MDHEN and SYDVKM. The CDR3 sequence is CASSSSAEQGRTEAFF. The CDR3 DNA is TGTGCCAGCAGTTCCTCCGCGGAACAAGGGCGAACTGAAGCTTTCTTT.

The chain links TRBV9 to TRBJ2-3, with 8 positions matching TRBD1. Germline CDR1 is SGDLS and CDR2 is YYNGEE. The CDR3 spans 14 residues. V lost 5 bases, J lost 3 bases, and 5 bases stayed unmatched. The DNA of the CDR3 is TGTGCCAGCAGGTGGGACAGGAGGACAGATACGCAGTATTTT. Protein: CASRWDRRTDTQYF.

DNA for the CDR3: TGCGCCAGCAGCCAAGGAAGGGCCTACGAGCAGTACTTC. Translation: CASSQGRAYEQYF. The chain combines TRBV4-3 with TRBJ2-7; D gene ambiguous. Trimming removed 1 base from V and 2 bases from J, with 6 bases in between. The CDR3 length is 13 residues. Germline CDR1 LGHNA, CDR2 YSLEER.

This clone was found a few times. The chain links TRBV5-4 to TRBJ2-1, with TRBD2 matching over 7 bases. With 5 bases clipped from V and 8 bases from J, the junction kept 7 bases outside the gene matches. This CDR3 region has 13 residues. Germline loops: CDR1 SGHNT, CDR2 YYREEE (reference sequence). CDR3 amino acids: CASRAGVLDEQFF. The CDR3 DNA reads TGTGCCAGCAGGGCGGGAGTATTGGATGAGCAGTTCTTC.

The chain is built from TRBV5-6 and TRBJ1-2, with a weak D call TRBD1 (5 bases). The CDR3 has 14 amino acids. Deletions cut 4 bases from V and 1 base from J, with 11 bases between. Germline assignment: CDR1 SGHDT and CDR2 YYEEEE. CDR3 sequence: CASSVVGDNYGYTF. DNA of the CDR3: TGTGCCAGCAGCGTTGTGGGGGATAACTATGGCTACACCTTC.

The rearrangement joins TRBV5-4 to TRBJ2-3, with TRBD1 matching over 7 bases. CDR3 length: 15 residues. The germline V gene has CDR1 SGHNT and CDR2 YYREEE (reference sequence). With V trimmed by 4 bases and J by 2 bases, 7 bases remained unmatched. Here the CDR3 reads CASSPGQRHTDTQYF. Written as DNA, the CDR3 is TGTGCCAGCAGCCCGGGACAGCGACACACAGATACGCAGTATTTT.

The rearrangement uses TRBV7-9 and TRBJ1-2; a weak D match, TRBD1 (5 bases). The CDR3 covers 15 residues. The V gene lost 2 bases and the J gene lost 3 bases, with 13 bases spanning the gap. Germline lookup yields CDR1 SEHNR and CDR2 FQNEAQ (reference sequence). The DNA for the CDR3 is TGTGCCAGCAGCTTATCCCAGGGAAGAGACTATGGCTACACCTTC. This codes for CASSLSQGRDYGYTF.

The V and J genes are TRBV6-6 and TRBJ2-7; D not resolved. Germline lookup yields CDR1 MNHNY and CDR2 SVGAGI (reference sequence). CDR3 length: 12 residues. V gave up 6 bases and J gave up 3 bases, with 9 bases separating them. This chain's CDR3 is CASRGGFYEQYF. The DNA of the CDR3 is TGTGCCAGCAGGGGCGGTTTCTACGAGCAGTACTTC.

The V gene is TRBV7-3, the J gene TRBJ1-1; D ambiguous. The germline V and J ends were trimmed by 6 bases and 10 bases, with 12 bases remaining between them. Germline V gene data show CDR1 as SGHTA and CDR2 as FQGTGA. The CDR3 runs 11 residues. The CDR3 bases are TGTGCCAGCAGGACCGGCTGGAGAGCTTTCTTT. This translates into CASRTGWRAFF.

The gene calls are TRBV5-1 and TRBJ1-1; D gene ambiguous. This CDR3 has 17 residues. CDR1 SGHRS and CDR2 YFSETQ come from the germline V gene. Trimming took off 0 bases at V and 6 bases at J, with 21 bases between the two ends. In nucleotides, the CDR3 is TGCGCCAGCAGCTTGGGCCCAGCTCACGGAGGTAGGGCTGAAGCTTTCTTT. Encoded protein: CASSLGPAHGGRAEAFF.

In nucleotides, the CDR3 is TGTGCCTGGAGTGCCGGACAGGGGTGGCAAGAGACCCAGTACTTC. Translation gives CAWSAGQGWQETQYF. The J gene is TRBJ2-5, the V gene TRBV30; TRBD1 agrees at 9 bases. CDR3 size: 15 residues. CDR1 and CDR2 from the germline V gene are GTSNPN and SVGIG (reference sequence). Germline trimming cut 1 base from V and 2 bases from J; bases unmatched to any gene: 5.

This clone is labeled medium-sized. V is TRBV19 and J is TRBJ1-1; TRBD1 might be the D (6 bases). The length of the CDR3 is 13 residues. CDR1 and CDR2 from the germline V gene are LNHDA and SQIVND (reference sequence). Trimming left V 8 bases short and J 1 base short, with 11 bases between. The CDR3 reads CASSRGGNTEAFF. CDR3 DNA sequence: TGTGCCAGTTCCCGAGGGGGGAACACTGAAGCTTTCTTT.

This chain links TRBV25-1 with TRBJ2-7; D is ambiguous. CDR3 length equals 15 residues. V lost 2 bases and J lost 4, with 15 bases in between. Germline V lookup: CDR1 MGHDK, CDR2 SYGVNS. CDR3 amino acids: CASSEANRGIYEQYF. The CDR3 region has the DNA TGTGCCAGCAGTGAAGCCAATAGAGGTATATACGAGCAGTACTTC.

This clone showed up just a few times. V gene TRBV5-1 combines with J gene TRBJ1-6; D gene ambiguous. Trimming pared 5 bases from V and 7 bases from J, leaving 13 bases between. The CDR3 sequence is 14 residues long. CDR1 SGHRS and CDR2 YFSETQ come from the germline V gene. CDR3 DNA: TGCGCCAGCAGAATAGGACGGGAAAATTCACCCCTCCACTTT. The encoded protein is CASRIGRENSPLHF.

This rearrangement joins TRBV7-3 to TRBJ2-3; 7 nucleotides line up with TRBD1. Germline V CDR1 and CDR2: SGHTA, FQGTGA. The V segment lost 5 bases and the J segment 4 bases; nucleotides outside the gene matches: 9. CDR3 length equals 15 residues. The CDR3 region is CASSPTGRAADTQYF. The DNA of the CDR3 is TGTGCCAGCAGCCCGACAGGGCGGGCAGCAGATACGCAGTATTTT. Supplemented by reference TRBV7-3 and TRBJ2-3, the full variable domain reads GAGVSQTPSNKVTEKGKYVELRCDPISGHTALYWYRQSLGQGPEFLIYFQGTGAADDSGLPNDRFFAVRPEGSVSTLKIQRTERGDSAVYLCASSPTGRAADTQYFGPGTRLTVL.